This is a list of T cell receptor beta chains from one sample in a study of cytotoxic CD8 clonotypes in ibrutinib-treated CLL. Data came from immunoSEQ multiplex PCR; TCRdb stores just in-frame clones and leaves some out. Of 250,000 to 350,000 clones detected, roughly 76% appear once; the ten largest clones hold approximately 5.6%. Sequences were derived from PBMCs, sampled at disease progression, from a patient treated with ibrutinib. All receptors derive from a human donor with chronic lymphocytic leukemia. The CDR3 runs from the conserved cysteine through the conserved F or W. Fields, in order: J gene, V gene, CDR3 protein.

TRBJ2-3	TRBV15	CATSRDKRQGTTDTQYF
TRBJ1-6	TRBV7-3	CASSLEGLPGSPLHF
TRBJ1-2	TRBV2	CASSERGFGYTF
TRBJ2-1	TRBV5-6	CASSFRESYNEQFF
TRBJ1-4	TRBV18	CASSPRGGNEKLFF
TRBJ2-7	TRBV4-1	CASSQRQGDYEQYF
TRBJ2-7	TRBV6-5	CASSYSLGPLLKQYF
TRBJ1-5	TRBV19	CASSIYGNSNQPQHF
TRBJ2-1	TRBV9	CASMGTGEGNEQFF
TRBJ2-5	TRBV2	CASETPAGLQETQYF
TRBJ2-1	TRBV7-6	CASSLLTSTYNEQFF
TRBJ1-1	TRBV28	CASSQRFDEAFF
TRBJ1-2	TRBV7-9	CASSTPVWSGGYTF
TRBJ2-7	TRBV6-5	CASSYVQVFYEQYF
TRBJ2-7	TRBV12-5	CASAGVEGVGEQYF
TRBJ2-5	TRBV4-3	CASSQRLLAGVMTRETQYF
TRBJ2-7	TRBV7-2	CASSRGTATFSYEQYF
TRBJ2-1	TRBV29-1	CSVERGLPSNEQFF
TRBJ1-5	TRBV2	CASSEDGYSNQPQHF
TRBJ2-1	TRBV5-1	CASSLAGIGYNEQFF
TRBJ1-4	TRBV6-5	CASSSPKDGVEELFF
TRBJ2-3	TRBV5-1	CASSFEMGTDTQYF
TRBJ2-1	TRBV5-1	CASSEKDYRRLNYNEQFF
TRBJ2-7	TRBV28	CASSGTGEQYF